Given below is one T cell receptor beta chain in context. The data are from a study of T cells in tumors after PD-1 blockade. Some clones are missing from TCRdb's copy, which holds only in-frame ones; the method was immunoSEQ multiplex PCR. The data contain around 60,000 clones, about four fifths of them singletons. The TCR sequence derives from a human donor with basal cell carcinoma. The sequenced sample was PBMCs, obtained before anti-PD-1 treatment.

This chain's CDR3 is CASSLRLAKETQYF. CDR3 coding DNA: TGTGCCAGCAGCTTGCGGCTAGCGAAAGAGACCCAGTACTTC. The V gene is TRBV5-6, the J gene TRBJ2-5, with D maybe TRBD2 (6 bases). The CDR3 is 14 residues long. From germline, CDR1 is SGHDT and CDR2 YYEEEE. Trimming removed 1 base from V and 3 bases from J, with 10 bases in between.